This record looks at one T cell receptor beta chain sequence and its context. This clonotype is termed medium-sized (0.01 to 0.1%). Its antigen target is currently unknown. Base-call qualities are not available, and no considerably larger clone is one nucleotide away. Deletion took 10 bases off V and 2 bases off J, with a span of 12 bases between the germline ends. The CDR3 spans 12 residues, from the cysteine through the phenylalanine. Only CDR3 DNA is held: 36 bases, read in frame from base 1. As encoded in the germline V gene, CDR1 is SGHRS while CDR2 is YFSETQ. The data originate from a study of immune reconstitution after stem cell transplant in scleroderma (dated by TCRdb to the late 2010s). The method was RT-PCR. The sequencing machine was an Illumina MiSeq. In TCRdb, the public reads were trimmed at Q25 with fastp and aligned with MiXCR, with productive beta chains retained. Records with the same CDR3 protein are collapsed into one entry carrying the most frequent genes and DNA. This sample holds over 2,000 distinct CDR3 sequences; 7.4% were observed only once. The top ten clones comprise roughly an eighth of the sample.

The sample was collected before or after autologous hematopoietic stem cell transplantation (not recorded which). The chain joins TRBV5-1 to TRBJ1-1, with the D gene too uncertain to name. This receptor was obtained from a male donor with systemic sclerosis. CDR3 reads: CASRGGNTEAFF. The DNA sequence reads TGCGCCTCCCGAGGCGGTAACACTGAAGCTTTCTTT.